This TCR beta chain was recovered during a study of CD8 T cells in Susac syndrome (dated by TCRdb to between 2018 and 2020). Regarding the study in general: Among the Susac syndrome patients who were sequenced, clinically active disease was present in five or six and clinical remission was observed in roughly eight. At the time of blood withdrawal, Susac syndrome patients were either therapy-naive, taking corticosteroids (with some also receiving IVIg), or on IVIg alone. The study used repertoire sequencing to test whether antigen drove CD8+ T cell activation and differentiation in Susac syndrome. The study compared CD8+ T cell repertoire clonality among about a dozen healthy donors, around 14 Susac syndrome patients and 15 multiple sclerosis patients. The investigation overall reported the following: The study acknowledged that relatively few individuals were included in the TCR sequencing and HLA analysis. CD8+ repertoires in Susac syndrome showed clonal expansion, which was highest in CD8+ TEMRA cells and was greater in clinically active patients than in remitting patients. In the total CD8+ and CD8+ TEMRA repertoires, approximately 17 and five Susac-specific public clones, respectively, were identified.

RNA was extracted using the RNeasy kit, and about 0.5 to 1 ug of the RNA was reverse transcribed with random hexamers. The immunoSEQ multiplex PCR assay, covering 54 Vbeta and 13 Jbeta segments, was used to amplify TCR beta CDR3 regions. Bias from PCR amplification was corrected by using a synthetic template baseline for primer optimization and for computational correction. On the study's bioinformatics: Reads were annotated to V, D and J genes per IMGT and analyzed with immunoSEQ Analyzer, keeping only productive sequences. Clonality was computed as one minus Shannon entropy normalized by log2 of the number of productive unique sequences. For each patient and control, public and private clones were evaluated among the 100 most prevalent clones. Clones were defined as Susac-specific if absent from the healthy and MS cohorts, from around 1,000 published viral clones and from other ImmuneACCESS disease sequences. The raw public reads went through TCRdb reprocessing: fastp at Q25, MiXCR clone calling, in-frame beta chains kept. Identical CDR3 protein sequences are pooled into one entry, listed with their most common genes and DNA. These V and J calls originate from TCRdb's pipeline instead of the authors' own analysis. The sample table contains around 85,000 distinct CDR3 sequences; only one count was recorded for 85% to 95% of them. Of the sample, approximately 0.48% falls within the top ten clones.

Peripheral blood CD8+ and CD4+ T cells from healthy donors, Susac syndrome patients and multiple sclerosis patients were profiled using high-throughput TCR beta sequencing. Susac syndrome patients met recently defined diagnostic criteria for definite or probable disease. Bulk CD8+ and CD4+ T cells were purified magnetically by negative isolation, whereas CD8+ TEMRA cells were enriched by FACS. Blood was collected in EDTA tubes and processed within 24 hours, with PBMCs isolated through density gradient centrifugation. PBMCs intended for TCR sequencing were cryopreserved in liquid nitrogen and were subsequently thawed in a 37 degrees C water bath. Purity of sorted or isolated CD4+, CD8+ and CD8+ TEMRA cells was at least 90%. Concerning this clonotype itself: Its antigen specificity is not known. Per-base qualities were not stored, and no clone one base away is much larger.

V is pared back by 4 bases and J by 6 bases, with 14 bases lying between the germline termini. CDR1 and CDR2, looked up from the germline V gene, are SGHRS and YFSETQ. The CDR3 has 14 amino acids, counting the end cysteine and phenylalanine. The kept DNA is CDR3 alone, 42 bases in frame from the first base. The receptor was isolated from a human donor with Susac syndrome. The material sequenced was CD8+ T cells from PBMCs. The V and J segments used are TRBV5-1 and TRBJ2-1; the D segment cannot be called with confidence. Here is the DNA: TGCGCCAGCAGCCCCTATCTGCGCGCCAATGAGCAGTTCTTC. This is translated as CASSPYLRANEQFF.